Presented here are 2 T cell receptor beta chains from one specimen sequenced in a study of CD8 T cells in Susac syndrome. Random hexamers were used to reverse transcribe the RNA input (about 0.45 to 1 ug). TCRdb re-called the immunoSEQ multiplex PCR reads with MiXCR, one entry per CDR3 protein. Found here are over 100,000 distinct CDR3 sequences, about 94% of them singletons; the top ten hold about 0.28%. The sample was CD8+ T cells from PBMCs. Source of these receptors: a human donor with Susac syndrome.

The genes are TRBV19 and TRBJ1-2; the D gene is possibly TRBD1 (5 bases). Trimming cost V 6 bases and J 4 bases, with 12 bases left between them. Germline V CDR1 and CDR2: LNHDA, SQIVND (reference sequence). The CDR3 sequence is 13 residues long. CDR3 DNA sequence: TGTGCCAGTAGCCTAACAGGCTTCTATGGCTACACCTTC. Amino acid sequence: CASSLTGFYGYTF.

The V gene is TRBV9, the J gene TRBJ2-7; TRBD2 matches at 7 bases. Germline values: CDR1 SGDLS, CDR2 YYNGEE. CDR3 length equals 14 residues. V shed 2 bases and J 2 bases; nucleotides not matched to a gene: 4. In DNA, the CDR3 is TGTGCCAGCAGCGTCGGGGGGTCAACCTACGAGCAGTACTTC. It codes for CASSVGGSTYEQYF.